Listed here is a single T cell receptor (beta chain). Its specificity is unknown. The ends were cut back, 5 bases at V and 1 base at J, with 17 bases in the middle. The germline V gene has CDR1 LGHNT and CDR2 FRNRAP. The CDR3 runs to 17 residues. This specimen comes from a study of T cell responses to AZD1222 COVID-19 vaccine. Repertoires were generated with immunoSEQ multiplex PCR, while TCRdb's copy carries only in-frame clones and drops some. The sample carries 60,000 to 75,000 clones, roughly nine tenths recorded once. Study observations and caveats: Two AZD1222 administrations were followed by greater Spike-specific TCR breadth and depth.

This chain joins TRBV12-5 and TRBJ2-2, with D hard to call. The source material was peripheral blood, sampled 28 days after the second AZD1222 dose. This receptor was taken from an adult who received the AZD1222 COVID-19 vaccine. The CDR3 region is CASGPLYDGLNTGELFF. The CDR3 nucleotides are TGTGCTAGTGGTCCCCTCTACGACGGATTGAACACCGGGGAGCTGTTTTTT.